A selection of T cell receptor beta chains follows, all from one sample in a study of regulatory T cells in long-lasting Graves disease. Using its own MiXCR run on the multiplex PCR reads, TCRdb lists one record per CDR3 protein. The top ten hold about 7.8% of the sample, which has roughly 400,000 distinct CDR3 sequences, 15% seen once. These data were also reused for a study on T cells in Graves' hyperthyroidism and ophthalmopathy.

Sequenced here: peripheral blood mononuclear cells (PBMCs), sampled at new diagnosis, from a patient treated with antithyroid drugs. The source is a woman in her forties with Graves disease. Both conserved end residues are part of each CDR3. A D gene is named only where the DNA matches it firmly. The size field is filled for only some rows; it gives once, few, many or a size class.

abundance	d_gene	v_gene	j_gene	CDR3nt	CDR3aa
many	TRBD2	TRBV10-3	TRBJ2-3	TGTGCCATCAGTGGTGGGCTAGCGGCTAGCACAGATACGCAGTATTTT	CAISGGLAASTDTQYF
-	-	TRBV30	TRBJ2-2	TGTGCCTGGACACCCCTGAAAGTTGTTCTCATCGGGGAGCTGTTTTTT	CAWTPLKVVLIGELFF
-	-	TRBV13	TRBJ2-1	TGTGCCAGCAGCCCCGGGAGACAGGACAATGAGCAGTTCTTC	CASSPGRQDNEQFF
many	-	TRBV10-2	TRBJ2-7	TGCGCCACCTACAGGGACGGGCGGTACGAGCAGTACTTC	CATYRDGRYEQYF
few	-	TRBV13	TRBJ2-1	TGTGCCAGCAGCTTAGTTACTGAGCAGTTCTTC	CASSLVTEQFF
-	TRBD2	TRBV7-9	TRBJ2-3	TGTGCCAGCAGCCCGCGGGGAGGGGCAGATACGCAGTATTTT	CASSPRGGADTQYF
many	TRBD2	TRBV11-3	TRBJ2-2	TGTGCCAGCAGCTTAGAAAGACTGGGCGGGAGGCCCGGGGAGCTGTTTTTT	CASSLERLGGRPGELFF
-	-	TRBV4-1	TRBJ2-2	TGCGCCAGCAGCCAAGCCGCCAATGGCGCCGGGGAGCTGTTTTTT	CASSQAANGAGELFF
many	-	TRBV3-1	TRBJ2-7	TGTGCCAGCAGCCAAGAGGGTCCCCTCAGGGCAAGATCCTACGAGCAGTACTTC	CASSQEGPLRARSYEQYF
few	TRBD1	TRBV5-5	TRBJ2-2	TGTGCCAGCAGCTTAGAACAGGGGGCAACCGGGGAGCTGTTTTTT	CASSLEQGATGELFF
many	-	TRBV7-9	TRBJ2-1	TGTGCCAGCAGCCATCCGTCTAGCCCGAACAATGAGCAGTTCTTC	CASSHPSSPNNEQFF
-	-	TRBV19	TRBJ2-6	TGTGCCAGTAGGGCGGGGGCCAACGTCCTGACTTTC	CASRAGANVLTF
many	TRBD2	TRBV12-3/TRBV12-4	TRBJ2-1	TGTGCCAGCAGTTTAGGGGGGACTAGCGGGAGGGCCTGGGATGAGCAGTTCTTC	CASSLGGTSGRAWDEQFF
-	TRBD1	TRBV12-3/TRBV12-4	TRBJ2-6	TGTGCCAGCAGTTTTTGGGACAGGGCAAGCTCTGGGGCCAACGTCCTGACTTTC	CASSFWDRASSGANVLTF
few	TRBD1	TRBV5-1	TRBJ2-7	TGCGCCAGCAGCTTGGGCCTGGGACAGGGCTCCTACGAGCAGTACTTC	CASSLGLGQGSYEQYF
many	TRBD1	TRBV28	TRBJ2-3	TGTGCCAGCAATCGGGACAGGGGGCCAGATACGCAGTATTTT	CASNRDRGPDTQYF
-	TRBD1	TRBV6-2/TRBV6-3	TRBJ2-7	TGTGCCAGCAGCAGGGACAGCCCCCACGAGCAGTACTTC	CASSRDSPHEQYF
many	-	TRBV30	TRBJ1-2	TGTGCCTGGAGTCGGCAGTCTCGAGATCGTAACTATGGCTACACCTTC	CAWSRQSRDRNYGYTF
-	-	TRBV20-1	TRBJ1-1	TGCAGTGCTAGGTCTCTCTCGGCCGGCACTGAAGCTTTCTTT	CSARSLSAGTEAFF
few	-	TRBV5-8	TRBJ1-4	TGTGCCAGCCGCCAAAGCGAAAAACTGTTTTTT	CASRQSEKLFF
many	-	TRBV12-3/TRBV12-4	TRBJ2-7	TGTGCCAGCACCTTCAGGGGCGACGAGCAGTACTTC	CASTFRGDEQYF
many	-	TRBV30	TRBJ1-6	TGTGCCTGGTCAGTGGACAGAGATTCACCCCTCCACTTT	CAWSVDRDSPLHF
many	TRBD2	TRBV6-2/TRBV6-3	TRBJ2-2	TGTGCCAGCAGTGAACGGGGGGTCCGGACCGGGGAGCTGTTTTTT	CASSERGVRTGELFF
-	-	TRBV11-3	TRBJ2-5	TGTGCCAGCAGCTTATCAGGGCCAAGAAGAGAGACCCAGTACTTC	CASSLSGPRRETQYF
many	TRBD1	TRBV28	TRBJ2-2	TGTGCCAGCAGTTCCCAGGGGGCTCACACCGGGGAGCTGTTTTTT	CASSSQGAHTGELFF
many	-	TRBV28	TRBJ2-2	TGTGCCAGCAGTTCCCTCGGGGAGCTGTTTTTT	CASSSLGELFF
many	-	TRBV12-3/TRBV12-4	TRBJ1-6	TGTGCCAGCAGTTGGGGCACCGATAATTCACCCCTCCACTTT	CASSWGTDNSPLHF
-	-	TRBV10-3	TRBJ2-3	TGTGCCATCAGTGAACCCGGGAGCCCAGATACGCAGTATTTT	CAISEPGSPDTQYF
many	TRBD2	TRBV29-1	TRBJ2-1	TGCAGCGTCGAACGGGGGGTATTGATCAATGAGCAGTTCTTC	CSVERGVLINEQFF
many	-	TRBV11-2	TRBJ2-7	TGTGCCAGCAGCTTAGGTGGAGTTGACGAGCAGTACTTC	CASSLGGVDEQYF
many	TRBD1	TRBV20-1	TRBJ2-5	TGCAGTGCTGGGGGACAGGGGACACAAGAGACCCAGTACTTC	CSAGGQGTQETQYF
few	-	TRBV4-1	TRBJ2-5	TGCGCCAGCAGCCAAGCCGCGGATCAAGAGACCCAGTACTTC	CASSQAADQETQYF
-	-	TRBV6-1	TRBJ1-4	TGTGCCAGCAGTGCCCAGTCCAGCATTCTCCCGGGAAAACTGTTTTTT	CASSAQSSILPGKLFF
-	TRBD1	TRBV18	TRBJ2-5	TGTGCCAGCTCCCTCCGTGACAGGGCAGGGACCCAGTACTTC	CASSLRDRAGTQYF
few	TRBD2	TRBV7-2	TRBJ2-7	TGTGCCAGCAGCTTAATCGGACTAGGGAGGGAGGAGCAGTACTTC	CASSLIGLGREEQYF
-	-	TRBV4-1	TRBJ2-1	TGCGCCAGCTGGGACCGTTCGCTGTTCTTC	CASWDRSLFF
many	-	TRBV6-2/TRBV6-3	TRBJ2-1	TGTGCCAGCAGTAACGGGAGAGGGCTTAATGAGCAGTTCTTC	CASSNGRGLNEQFF
-	TRBD1	TRBV7-9	TRBJ1-1	TGTGCCAGCAGCTTGGACAGGGCAGAAGCTTTCTTT	CASSLDRAEAFF
many	-	TRBV10-3	TRBJ1-2	TGTGCCATCGACCAGGGGCCGACTAACTATGGCTACACCTTC	CAIDQGPTNYGYTF
many	-	TRBV2	TRBJ2-2	TGTGCCAGCAGTGAACAGGGCACCGGGGAGCTGTTTTTT	CASSEQGTGELFF
many	-	TRBV9	TRBJ1-1	TGTGCCAGCAGCGCCCACAGGAATCTGCCTTCAACGAACACTGAAGCTTTCTTT	CASSAHRNLPSTNTEAFF